This T cell receptor beta chain emerged from a study of blood T cell repertoires in COVID-19. As for the study in general: The United States, Italy and Spain provided the acute and convalescent COVID-19 samples. PBMCs, B-cell-depleted T cells, or T cells were the source of the cDNA or gDNA that made up the material.

Original handling: Using reference gene primer amplification, nucleated cell counts were estimated. Sequencing used immunoSEQ multiplex PCR; TCRdb keeps in-frame clones, though not all of them. V, J and clone size derive from that table, while D and trimming were established from the DNA sequence. Among hundreds of thousands of clones listed, 87% were seen once. The sequence derives from a man between 18 and 29 years old with active or convalescent COVID-19. The sequenced sample consisted of peripheral blood.

The CDR3 protein is CASSVGGPSYNEQFF. The CDR3 DNA sequence: TGTGCCAGCAGCGTAGGGGGGCCCTCCTACAATGAGCAGTTCTTC. The chain recombines TRBV9 with TRBJ2-1, with D possibly being TRBD1 (6 bases). In germline, CDR1 is SGDLS, CDR2 YYNGEE. The CDR3 runs to 15 residues. V lost 0 bases to trimming and J lost 0 bases, with 7 bases between them. Full variable domain (outside the CDR3, taken from reference TRBV9 and TRBJ2-1): DSGVTQTPKHLITATGQRVTLRCSPRSGDLSVYWYQQSLDQGLQFLIQYYNGEERAKGNILERFSAQQFPDLHSELNLSSLELGDSALYFCASSVGGPSYNEQFFGPGTRLTVL.